Here is one T cell receptor beta chain with its context. Some clones are missing from TCRdb's copy, which holds only in-frame ones; the method was immunoSEQ multiplex PCR. The table lists roughly 40,000 clones, around 90% of them singletons. The sample originates from a study of blood T cell repertoires in COVID-19. Study in general: PBMCs, B-cell-depleted T cells, or T cells provided the cDNA or gDNA that made up the material.

Per germline, CDR1 SGDLS and CDR2 YYNGEE. This CDR3 has 18 residues. V lost 3 bases to trimming and J lost 0 bases; unmatched junction nucleotides: 10. Sequenced sample: peripheral blood. The rearrangement joins TRBV9 to TRBJ2-3; the match to TRBD2 covers 10 bases. The TCR comes from an older woman with acute or convalescent COVID-19. CDR3 region: CASSDLAGAVQSTDTQYF. CDR3 nucleotides: TGTGCCAGCAGCGATCTAGCGGGGGCTGTCCAAAGCACAGATACGCAGTATTTT.